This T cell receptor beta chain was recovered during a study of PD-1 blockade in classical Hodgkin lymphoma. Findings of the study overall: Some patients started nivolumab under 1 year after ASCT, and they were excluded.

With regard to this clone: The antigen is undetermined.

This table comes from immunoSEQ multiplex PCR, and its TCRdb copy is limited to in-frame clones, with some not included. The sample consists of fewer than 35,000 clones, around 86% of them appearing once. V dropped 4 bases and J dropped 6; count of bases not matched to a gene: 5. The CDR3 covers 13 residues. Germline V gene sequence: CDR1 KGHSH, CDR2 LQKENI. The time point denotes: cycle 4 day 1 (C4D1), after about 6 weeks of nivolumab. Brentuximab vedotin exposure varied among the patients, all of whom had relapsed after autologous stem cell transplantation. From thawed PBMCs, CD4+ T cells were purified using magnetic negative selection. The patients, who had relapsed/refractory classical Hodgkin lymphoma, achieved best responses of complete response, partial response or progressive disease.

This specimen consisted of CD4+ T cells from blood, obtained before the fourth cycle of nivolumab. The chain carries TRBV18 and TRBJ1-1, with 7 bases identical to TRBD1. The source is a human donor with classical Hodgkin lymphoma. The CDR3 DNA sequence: TGTGCCAGCTCACAAGACAGGGAGGCTGAAGCTTTCTTT. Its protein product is CASSQDREAEAFF.